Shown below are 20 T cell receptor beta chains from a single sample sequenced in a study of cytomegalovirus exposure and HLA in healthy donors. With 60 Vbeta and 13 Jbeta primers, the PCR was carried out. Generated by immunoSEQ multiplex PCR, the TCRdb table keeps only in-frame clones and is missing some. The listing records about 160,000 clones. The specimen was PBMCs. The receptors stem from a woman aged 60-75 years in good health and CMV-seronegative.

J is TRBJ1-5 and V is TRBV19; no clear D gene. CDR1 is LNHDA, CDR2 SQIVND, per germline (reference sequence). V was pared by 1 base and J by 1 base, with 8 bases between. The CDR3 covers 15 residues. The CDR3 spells CASSIGWLSNQPQHF. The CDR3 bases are TGTGCCAGTAGTATAGGTTGGCTCAGCAATCAGCCCCAGCATTTT.

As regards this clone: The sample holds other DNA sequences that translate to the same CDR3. This chain's CDR3 is CASSLGRDYEQYF. DNA of the CDR3: TGTGCCAGCAGCTTGGGGAGAGATTACGAGCAGTACTTC. This sequence joins TRBV7-2 and TRBJ2-7; D might be TRBD2 (5 bases). Trimming stripped 3 bases from V and 4 bases from J, with 10 bases between. This CDR3 has 13 amino acids. Germline-derived CDR1 and CDR2 are SGHTA and FQGNSA.

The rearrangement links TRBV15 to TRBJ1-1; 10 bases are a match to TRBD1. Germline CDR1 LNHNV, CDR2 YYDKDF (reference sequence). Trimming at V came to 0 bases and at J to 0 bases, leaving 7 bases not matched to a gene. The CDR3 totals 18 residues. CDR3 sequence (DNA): TGTGCCACCAGCAGAGATCCAGGGACAGGGGCAATGAACACTGAAGCTTTCTTT. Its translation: CATSRDPGTGAMNTEAFF. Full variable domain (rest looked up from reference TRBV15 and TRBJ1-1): DAMVIQNPRYQVTQFGKPVTLSCSQTLNHNVMYWYQQKSSQAPKLLFHYYDKDFNNEADTPDNFQSRRPNTSFCFLDIRSPGLGDTAMYLCATSRDPGTGAMNTEAFFGQGTRLTVV.

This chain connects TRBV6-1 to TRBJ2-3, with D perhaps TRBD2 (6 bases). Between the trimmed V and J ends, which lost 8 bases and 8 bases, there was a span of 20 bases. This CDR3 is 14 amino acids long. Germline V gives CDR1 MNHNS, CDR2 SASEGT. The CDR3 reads CASYPGTGGVTQYF. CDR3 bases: TGTGCCAGCTACCCCGGGACGGGCGGGGTTACGCAGTATTTT.

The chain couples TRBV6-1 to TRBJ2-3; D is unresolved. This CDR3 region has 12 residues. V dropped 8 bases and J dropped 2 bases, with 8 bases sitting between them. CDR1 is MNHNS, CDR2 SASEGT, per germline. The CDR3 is CASQQYTDTQYF. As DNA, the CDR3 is TGTGCCAGCCAACAATACACAGATACGCAGTATTTT.

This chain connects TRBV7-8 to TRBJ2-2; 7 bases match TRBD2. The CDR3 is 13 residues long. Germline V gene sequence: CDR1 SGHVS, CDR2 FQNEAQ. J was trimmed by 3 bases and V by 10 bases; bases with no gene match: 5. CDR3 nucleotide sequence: TGTGCCACCCGGGGACTATACACCGGGGAGCTGTTTTTT. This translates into CATRGLYTGELFF.

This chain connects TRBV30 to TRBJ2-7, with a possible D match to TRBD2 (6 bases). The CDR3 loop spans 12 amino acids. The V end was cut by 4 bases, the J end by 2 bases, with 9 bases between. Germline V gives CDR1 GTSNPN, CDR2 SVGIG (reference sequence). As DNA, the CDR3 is TGTGCCTGGAATAGCGGAGCCTACGAGCAGTACTTC. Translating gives CAWNSGAYEQYF.

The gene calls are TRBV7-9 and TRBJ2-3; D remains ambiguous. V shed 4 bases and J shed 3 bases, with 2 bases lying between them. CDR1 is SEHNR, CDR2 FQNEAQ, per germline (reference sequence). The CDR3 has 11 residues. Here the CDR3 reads CASSSTDTQYF. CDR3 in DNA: TGTGCCAGCAGCTCGACAGATACGCAGTATTTT.

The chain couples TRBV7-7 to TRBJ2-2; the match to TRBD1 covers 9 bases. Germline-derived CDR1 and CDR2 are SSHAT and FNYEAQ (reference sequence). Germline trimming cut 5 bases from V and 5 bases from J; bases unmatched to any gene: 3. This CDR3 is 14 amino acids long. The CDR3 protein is CASSRDRATGELFF. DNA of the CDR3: TGTGCCAGCAGCCGGGACAGGGCAACCGGGGAGCTGTTTTTT.

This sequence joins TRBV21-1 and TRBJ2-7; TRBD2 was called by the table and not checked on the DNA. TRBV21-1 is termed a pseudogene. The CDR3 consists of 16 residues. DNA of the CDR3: TGTGCCAGCAGCAATCCGTGGGTACCGACTGGCTACGAGCAGTACTTC. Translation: CASSNPWVPTGYEQYF.

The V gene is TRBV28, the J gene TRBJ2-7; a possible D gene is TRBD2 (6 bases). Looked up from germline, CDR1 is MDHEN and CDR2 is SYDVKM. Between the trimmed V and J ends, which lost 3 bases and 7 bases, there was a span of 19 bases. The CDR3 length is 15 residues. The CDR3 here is CASSLVPAGSGEQYF. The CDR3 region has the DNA TGTGCCAGCAGTTTGGTCCCGGCGGGGTCAGGGGAGCAGTACTTC.

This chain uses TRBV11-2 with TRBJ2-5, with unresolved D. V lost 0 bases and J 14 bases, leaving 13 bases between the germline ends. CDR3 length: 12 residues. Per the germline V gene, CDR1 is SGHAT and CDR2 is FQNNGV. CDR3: CASSLDRASVYF. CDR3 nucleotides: TGTGCCAGCAGCTTAGATAGAGCTAGTGTTTACTTC. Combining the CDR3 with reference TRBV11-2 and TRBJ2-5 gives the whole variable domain EAGVAQSPRYKIIEKRQSVAFWCNPISGHATLYWYQQILGQGPKLLIQFQNNGVVDDSQLPKDRFSAERLKGVDSTLKIQPAKLEDSAVYLCASSLDRASVYFGPGTRLLVL.

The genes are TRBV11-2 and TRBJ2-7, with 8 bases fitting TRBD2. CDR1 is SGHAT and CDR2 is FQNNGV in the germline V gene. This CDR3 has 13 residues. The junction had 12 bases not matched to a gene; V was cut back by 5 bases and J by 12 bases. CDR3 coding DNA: TGTGCCAGCAGCCCCCGTTGGAAGCGGGAGTGGTACTTC. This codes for CASSPRWKREWYF.

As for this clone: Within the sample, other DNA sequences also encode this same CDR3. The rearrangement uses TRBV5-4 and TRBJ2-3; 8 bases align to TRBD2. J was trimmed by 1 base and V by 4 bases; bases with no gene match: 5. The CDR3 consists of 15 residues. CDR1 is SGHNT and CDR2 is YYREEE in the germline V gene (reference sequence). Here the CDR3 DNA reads TGTGCCAGCAGCACCAATAGCGGGGGCACAGATACGCAGTATTTT. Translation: CASSTNSGGTDTQYF.

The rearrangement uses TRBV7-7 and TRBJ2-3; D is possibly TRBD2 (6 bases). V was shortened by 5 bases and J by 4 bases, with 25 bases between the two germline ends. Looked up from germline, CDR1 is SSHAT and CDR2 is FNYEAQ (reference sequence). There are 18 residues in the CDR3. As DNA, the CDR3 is TGTGCCAGCAGCCCCCATCATTCTGCGGGGACGGGGCCAGATACGCAGTATTTT. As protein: CASSPHHSAGTGPDTQYF.

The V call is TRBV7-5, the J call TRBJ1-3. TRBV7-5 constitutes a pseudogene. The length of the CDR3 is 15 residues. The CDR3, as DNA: TGTGTCAGAAGCTTAGGCCGCGACTCTGGAAACACCATATATTTT. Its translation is CVRSLGRDSGNTIYF.

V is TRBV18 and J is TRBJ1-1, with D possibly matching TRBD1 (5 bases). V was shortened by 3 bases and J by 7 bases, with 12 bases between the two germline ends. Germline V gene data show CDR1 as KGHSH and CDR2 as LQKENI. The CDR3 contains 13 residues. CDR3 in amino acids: CASSPVDKSEAFF. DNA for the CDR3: TGTGCCAGCTCACCGGTGGACAAAAGTGAAGCTTTCTTT.

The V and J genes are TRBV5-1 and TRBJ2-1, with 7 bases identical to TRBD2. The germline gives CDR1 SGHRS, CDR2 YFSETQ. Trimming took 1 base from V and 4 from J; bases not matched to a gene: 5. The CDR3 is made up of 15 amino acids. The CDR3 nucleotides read TGCGCCAGCAGCTTGAGGTCTAGCGGATACAATGAGCAGTTCTTC. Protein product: CASSLRSSGYNEQFF.

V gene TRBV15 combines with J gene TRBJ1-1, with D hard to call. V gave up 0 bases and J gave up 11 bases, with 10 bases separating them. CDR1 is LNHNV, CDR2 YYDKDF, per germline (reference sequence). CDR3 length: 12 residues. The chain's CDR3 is CATSRDNWEAFF. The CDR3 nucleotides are TGTGCCACCAGCAGAGATAACTGGGAGGCTTTCTTT. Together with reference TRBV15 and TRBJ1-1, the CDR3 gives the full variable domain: DAMVIQNPRYQVTQFGKPVTLSCSQTLNHNVMYWYQQKSSQAPKLLFHYYDKDFNNEADTPDNFQSRRPNTSFCFLDIRSPGLGDTAMYLCATSRDNWEAFFGQGTRLTVV.

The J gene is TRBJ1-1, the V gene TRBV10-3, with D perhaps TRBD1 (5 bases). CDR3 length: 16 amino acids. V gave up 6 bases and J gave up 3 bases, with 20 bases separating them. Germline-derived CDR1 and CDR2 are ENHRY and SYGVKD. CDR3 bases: TGTGCCATCAGGGGGGACTTGGCGGCCGGATACACTGAAGCTTTCTTT. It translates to CAIRGDLAAGYTEAFF.